This TCR beta chain was captured in a study of cytomegalovirus exposure and HLA in healthy donors. PCR was performed using 60 Vbeta and 13 Jbeta primers. Produced via immunoSEQ multiplex PCR; TCRdb's table is partial and in-frame only. The table has tens of thousands of clones, around three quarters seen once; the top ten hold around an eighth. Points from the study as a whole: There were reportedly fewer N-insertions in an Asian-associated ancestry cluster than the approximately 670-donor mean, in a later analysis. A later analysis linked a missense variant in DCLRE1C to the trimming of TCR beta V and J genes.

Note on this clone: The target antigen is unknown.

The V and J ends lost 7 bases and 4 bases, in that order; junction bases with no gene match: 3. The germline CDR1 and CDR2 sequences are ENHRY and SYGVKD. This CDR3 is 14 amino acids long. This rearrangement joins TRBV10-3 to TRBJ2-3, with 12 bases identical to TRBD2. This TCR was sampled from a male donor in good health and CMV-seropositive. The specimen sequenced was PBMCs. Here the CDR3 DNA reads TGTGCCATCACTAGCGGGGGGGCGGCAGATACGCAGTATTTT. It is translated as CAITSGGAADTQYF.